This T cell receptor beta chain was profiled in a study of blood T cell repertoires in COVID-19. Study-level background: Acute and convalescent COVID-19 samples came from the United States, Italy and Spain. T cells, B-cell-depleted T cells, or PBMCs provided the cDNA or gDNA that served as material.

Losses at the gene ends were 2 bases for V and 4 bases for J; bases not matched to a gene: 17. This CDR3 region has 18 residues. Germline V gene data show CDR1 as WNHNN and CDR2 as SYGVQD (reference sequence). Per the authors' pipeline: Amplification with reference gene primers provided the estimates of nucleated cell counts. Profiled with immunoSEQ multiplex PCR; TCRdb holds only in-frame clones, not every one. Clonal size and the V and J genes are those of that table, whereas D and trimming came from the DNA. The table shows 130,000 or so clones, with approximately 88% occurring only once. This TCR was recovered from a man aged 70-80 years with active COVID-19. The chain uses TRBV10-1 and TRBJ2-7; 7 bases map to TRBD2. The sample comprised peripheral blood. CDR3 region: CASSEPPRKAGTSYEQYF. In nucleotides, the CDR3 is TGCGCCAGCAGTGAGCCCCCCCGGAAAGCGGGGACTTCTTACGAGCAGTACTTC.